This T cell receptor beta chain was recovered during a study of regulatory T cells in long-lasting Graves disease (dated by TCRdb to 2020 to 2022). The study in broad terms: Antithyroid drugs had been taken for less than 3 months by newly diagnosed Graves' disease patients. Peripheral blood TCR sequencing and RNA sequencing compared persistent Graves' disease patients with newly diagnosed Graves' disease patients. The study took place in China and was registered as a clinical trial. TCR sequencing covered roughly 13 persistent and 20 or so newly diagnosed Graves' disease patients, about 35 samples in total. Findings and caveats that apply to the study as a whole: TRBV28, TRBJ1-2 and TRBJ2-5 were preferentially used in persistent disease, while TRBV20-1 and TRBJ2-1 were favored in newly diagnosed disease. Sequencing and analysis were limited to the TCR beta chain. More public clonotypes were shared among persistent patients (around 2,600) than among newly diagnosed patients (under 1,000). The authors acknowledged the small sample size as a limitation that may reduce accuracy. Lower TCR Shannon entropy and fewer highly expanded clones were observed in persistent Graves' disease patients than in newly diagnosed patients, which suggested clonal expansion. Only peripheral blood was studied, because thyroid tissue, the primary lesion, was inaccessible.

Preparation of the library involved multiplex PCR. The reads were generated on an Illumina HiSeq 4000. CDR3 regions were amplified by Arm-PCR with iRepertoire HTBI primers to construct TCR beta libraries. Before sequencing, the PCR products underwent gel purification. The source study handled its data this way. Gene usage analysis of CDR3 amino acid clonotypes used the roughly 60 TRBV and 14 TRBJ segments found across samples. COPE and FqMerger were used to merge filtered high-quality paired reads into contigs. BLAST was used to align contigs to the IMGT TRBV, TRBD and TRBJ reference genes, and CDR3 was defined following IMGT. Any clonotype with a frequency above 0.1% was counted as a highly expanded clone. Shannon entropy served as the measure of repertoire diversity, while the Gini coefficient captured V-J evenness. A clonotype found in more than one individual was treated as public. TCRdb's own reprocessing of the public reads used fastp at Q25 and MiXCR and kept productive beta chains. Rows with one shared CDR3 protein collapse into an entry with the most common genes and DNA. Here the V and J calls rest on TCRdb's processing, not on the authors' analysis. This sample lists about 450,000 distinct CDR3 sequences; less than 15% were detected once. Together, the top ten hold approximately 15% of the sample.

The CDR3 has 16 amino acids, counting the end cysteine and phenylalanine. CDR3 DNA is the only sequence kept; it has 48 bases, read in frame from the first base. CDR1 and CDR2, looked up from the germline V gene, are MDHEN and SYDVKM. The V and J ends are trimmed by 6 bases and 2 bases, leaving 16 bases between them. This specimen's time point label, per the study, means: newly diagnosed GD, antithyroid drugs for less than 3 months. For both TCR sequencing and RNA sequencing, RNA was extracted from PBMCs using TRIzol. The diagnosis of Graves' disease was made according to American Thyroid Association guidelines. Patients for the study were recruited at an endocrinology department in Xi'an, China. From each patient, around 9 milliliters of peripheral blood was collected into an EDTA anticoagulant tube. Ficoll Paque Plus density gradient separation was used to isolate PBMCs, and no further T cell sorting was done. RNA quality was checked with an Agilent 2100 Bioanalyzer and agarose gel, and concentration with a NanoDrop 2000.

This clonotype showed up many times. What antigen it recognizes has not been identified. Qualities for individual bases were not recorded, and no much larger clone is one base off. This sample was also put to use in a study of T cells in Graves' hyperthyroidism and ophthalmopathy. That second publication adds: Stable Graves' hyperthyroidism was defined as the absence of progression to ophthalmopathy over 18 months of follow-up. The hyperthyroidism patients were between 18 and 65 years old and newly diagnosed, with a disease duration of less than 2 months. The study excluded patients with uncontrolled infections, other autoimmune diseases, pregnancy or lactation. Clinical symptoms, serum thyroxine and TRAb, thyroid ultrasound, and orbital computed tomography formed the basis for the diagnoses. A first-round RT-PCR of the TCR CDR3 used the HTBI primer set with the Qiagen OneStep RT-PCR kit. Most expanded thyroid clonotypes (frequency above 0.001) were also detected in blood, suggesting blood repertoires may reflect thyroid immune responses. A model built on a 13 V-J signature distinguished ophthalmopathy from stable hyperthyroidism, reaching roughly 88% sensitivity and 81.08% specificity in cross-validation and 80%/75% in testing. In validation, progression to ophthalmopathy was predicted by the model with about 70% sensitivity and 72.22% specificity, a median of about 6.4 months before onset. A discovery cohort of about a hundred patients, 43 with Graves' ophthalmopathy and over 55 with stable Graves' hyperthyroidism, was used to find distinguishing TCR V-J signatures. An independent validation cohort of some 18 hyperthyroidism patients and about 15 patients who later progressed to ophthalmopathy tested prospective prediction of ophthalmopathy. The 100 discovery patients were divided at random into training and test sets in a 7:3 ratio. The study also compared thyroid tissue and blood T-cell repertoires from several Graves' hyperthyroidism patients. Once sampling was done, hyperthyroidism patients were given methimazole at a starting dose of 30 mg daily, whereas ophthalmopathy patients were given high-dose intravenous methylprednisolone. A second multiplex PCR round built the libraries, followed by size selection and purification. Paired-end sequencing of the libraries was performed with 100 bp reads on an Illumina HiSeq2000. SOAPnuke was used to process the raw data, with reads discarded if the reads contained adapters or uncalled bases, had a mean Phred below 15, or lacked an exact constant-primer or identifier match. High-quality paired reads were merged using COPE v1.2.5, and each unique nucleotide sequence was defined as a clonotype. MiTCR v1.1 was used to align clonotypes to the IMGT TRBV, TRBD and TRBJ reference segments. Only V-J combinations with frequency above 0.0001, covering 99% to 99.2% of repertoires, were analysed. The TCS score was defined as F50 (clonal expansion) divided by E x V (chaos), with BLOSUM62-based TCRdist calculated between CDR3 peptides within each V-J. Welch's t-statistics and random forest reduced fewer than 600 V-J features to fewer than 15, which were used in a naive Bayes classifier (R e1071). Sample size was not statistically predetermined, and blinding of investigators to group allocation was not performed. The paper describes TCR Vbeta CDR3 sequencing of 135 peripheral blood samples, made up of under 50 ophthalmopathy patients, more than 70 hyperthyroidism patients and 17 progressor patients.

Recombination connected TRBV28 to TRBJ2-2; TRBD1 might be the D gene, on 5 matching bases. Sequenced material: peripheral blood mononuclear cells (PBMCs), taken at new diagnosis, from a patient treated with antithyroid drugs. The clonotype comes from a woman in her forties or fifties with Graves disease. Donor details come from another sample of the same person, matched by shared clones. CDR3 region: CASSESGAENTGELFF. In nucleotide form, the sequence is TGTGCCAGCAGCGAATCTGGGGCAGAAAACACCGGGGAGCTGTTTTTT.